The rows below give T cell receptor beta chains drawn from one sample of a study of blood T cells in healthy people across ages. TCRdb reprocessed the 5' RACE reads with MiXCR, giving one entry per CDR3 protein. The table has 870,000 or so distinct CDR3 sequences, 29% seen once. Sequencing was performed on blood. Every receptor here comes from a woman of 80 years or more in good health. The CDR3 runs from the conserved cysteine through the conserved F or W. Each record gives: J gene, V gene, CDR3 protein.

TRBJ2-7,TRBV28,CATSFGRFLNTYEQYF
TRBJ2-5,TRBV5-1,CASSLRDSLFGETQYF
TRBJ1-2,TRBV20-1,CSAQKGQGAIGYTF
TRBJ2-3,TRBV28,CASNGAPPVDTQYF
TRBJ2-3,TRBV7-6,CASSRDRIPDTQYF
TRBJ2-7,TRBV10-3,CAISAPGGRYEQYF
TRBJ2-3,TRBV28,CASSQPGTASTDTQYF
TRBJ1-2,TRBV5-1,CASSNGQLTNYGYTF
TRBJ1-5,TRBV16,CASSQGTGRSNQPQHF
TRBJ2-7,TRBV3-1,CASSRSPPGQGYEQYF
TRBJ1-5,TRBV5-1,CASSMGERSQPQHF
TRBJ1-1,TRBV5-1,CASSSSGLNTEAFF
-,TRBV14,CASSQEVQRGYYNEQYF
TRBJ2-1,TRBV27,CASSLGQGRSTEQFF
TRBJ2-7,TRBV7-9,CASSSRDYEQYF
TRBJ2-5,TRBV7-2,CASSPRTSGGAGETQYF
TRBJ2-2,TRBV29-1,CSSGTPPGELFF
TRBJ2-5,TRBV5-6,CASSQGSPQYF
TRBJ2-5,TRBV7-2,CASSLRLAGGRETQYF
TRBJ2-5,TRBV20-1,CSALRTSGGQTETQYF
TRBJ2-6,TRBV12-3/TRBV12-4,CASSFGGGANVLTF
TRBJ1-5,TRBV19,CASSRQWLQPQHF
TRBJ2-6,TRBV20-1,CSATGLLGGANVLTF
TRBJ2-7,TRBV28,CASSGDRADEQYF
TRBJ1-2,TRBV4-1,CASSQGLQEYGYTF
TRBJ1-4,TRBV20-1,CSATGTTNEKLFF
TRBJ2-5,TRBV9,CASSVGTSGGAGKTVETQYF
TRBJ2-5,TRBV12-3/TRBV12-4,CASSLRGGGSETQYF
TRBJ2-1,TRBV12-3/TRBV12-4,CASSLTSGRSYNEQFF
TRBJ1-6,TRBV7-2,CASSLGGTGNSPLHF
TRBJ2-1,TRBV9,CASSVGSGGSYNEQFF
TRBJ1-5,TRBV27,CASRFRGRGQPQHF
TRBJ2-1,TRBV7-9,CASSELQGSEQFF
TRBJ2-3,TRBV18,CASSIGPDLTDTQYF
TRBJ1-4,TRBV28,CASTLPGTANEKLFF
TRBJ1-2,TRBV7-2,CASREGDRYTF
TRBJ1-6,TRBV11-2,CANSLAASRVDSPLHF
TRBJ2-1,TRBV5-1,CASSSGGLDEQFF
TRBJ2-3,TRBV4-1,CASSQVSSGGASDTQYF
TRBJ2-1,TRBV20-1,CSARDEEREQFF
TRBJ2-1,TRBV6-1,CASRQQGEVTYNEQFF
TRBJ1-1,TRBV7-9,CASAVPTYTEAFF
TRBJ2-1,TRBV7-9,CASSLEVSIYNEQFF
TRBJ2-3,TRBV11-3,CASSLGLGDTQYF
TRBJ2-4,TRBV11-3,CASSNASGAKNIQYF
TRBJ1-1,TRBV28,CASIGMNTEAFF
TRBJ1-6,TRBV20-1,CSARPGAPNSPLHF
TRBJ2-7,TRBV5-1,CASSSFTWTVSHEQYF
TRBJ2-3,TRBV6-6,CASRGEGTDTQYF
TRBJ2-7,TRBV20-1,CSAQSSASSYEQYF
TRBJ1-2,TRBV7-2,CASSPHSGQPYGYTF
TRBJ1-1,TRBV20-1,CSASGLGEGEAFF
TRBJ1-1,TRBV6-5,CASSQLRGGQGAFF
TRBJ2-3,TRBV6-5,CASRRGQETDTQYF
TRBJ2-1,TRBV20-1,CSARGPDYNEQFF